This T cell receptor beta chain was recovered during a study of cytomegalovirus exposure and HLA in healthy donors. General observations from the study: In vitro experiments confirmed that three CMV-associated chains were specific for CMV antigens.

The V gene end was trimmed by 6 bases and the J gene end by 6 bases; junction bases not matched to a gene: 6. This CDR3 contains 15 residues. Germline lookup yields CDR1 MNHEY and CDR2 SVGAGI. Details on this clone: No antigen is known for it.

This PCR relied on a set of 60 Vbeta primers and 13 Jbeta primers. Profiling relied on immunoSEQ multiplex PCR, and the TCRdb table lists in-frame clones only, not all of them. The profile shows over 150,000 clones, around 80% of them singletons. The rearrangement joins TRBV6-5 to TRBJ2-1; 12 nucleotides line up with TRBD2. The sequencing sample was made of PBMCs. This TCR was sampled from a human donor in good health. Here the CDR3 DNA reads TGTGCCAGCAGGACTCTAGCGGGGGGGATCAATGAGCAGTTCTTC. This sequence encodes CASRTLAGGINEQFF.